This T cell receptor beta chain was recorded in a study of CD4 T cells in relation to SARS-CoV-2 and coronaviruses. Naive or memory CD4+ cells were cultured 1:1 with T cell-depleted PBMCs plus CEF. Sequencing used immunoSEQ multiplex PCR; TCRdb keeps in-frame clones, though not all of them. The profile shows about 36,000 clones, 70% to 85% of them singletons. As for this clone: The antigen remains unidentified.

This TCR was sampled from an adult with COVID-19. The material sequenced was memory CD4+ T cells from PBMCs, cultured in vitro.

CDR3 DNA: TGTGCCACGTCAAGCGGGAGGTCCAACGAGCAGTACTTC. Translated: CATSSGRSNEQYF. V is TRBV10-3 and J is TRBJ2-7, with 9 bases fitting TRBD2. The ends lost 10 bases at V and 5 bases at J; junction bases unmatched: 9. In germline, CDR1 is ENHRY, CDR2 SYGVKD. CDR3 length: 13 amino acids.